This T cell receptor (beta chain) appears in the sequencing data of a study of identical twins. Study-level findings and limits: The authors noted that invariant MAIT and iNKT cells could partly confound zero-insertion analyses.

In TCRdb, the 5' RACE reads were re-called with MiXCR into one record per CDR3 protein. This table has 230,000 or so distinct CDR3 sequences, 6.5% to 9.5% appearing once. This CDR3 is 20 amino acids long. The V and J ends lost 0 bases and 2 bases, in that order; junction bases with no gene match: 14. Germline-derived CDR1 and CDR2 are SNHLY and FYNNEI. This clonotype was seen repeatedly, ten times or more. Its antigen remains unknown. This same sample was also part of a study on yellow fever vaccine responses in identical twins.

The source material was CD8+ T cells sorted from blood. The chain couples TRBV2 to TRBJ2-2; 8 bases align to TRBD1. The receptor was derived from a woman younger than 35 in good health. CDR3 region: CASSEALHGETGVNTGELFF. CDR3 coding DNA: TGTGCCAGCAGTGAAGCGCTTCATGGGGAGACAGGGGTTAACACCGGGGAGCTGTTTTTT.